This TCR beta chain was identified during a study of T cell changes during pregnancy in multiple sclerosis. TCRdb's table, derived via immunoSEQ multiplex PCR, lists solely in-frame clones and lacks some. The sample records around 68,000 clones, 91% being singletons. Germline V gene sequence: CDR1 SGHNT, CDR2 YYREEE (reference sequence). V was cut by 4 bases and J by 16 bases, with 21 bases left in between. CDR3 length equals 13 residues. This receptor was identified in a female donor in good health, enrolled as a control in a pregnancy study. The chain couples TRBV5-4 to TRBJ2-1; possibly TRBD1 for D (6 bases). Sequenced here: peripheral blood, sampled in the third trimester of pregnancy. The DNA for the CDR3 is TGTGCCAGCAGCCTCCCCGAAGACAGGCATAGTTTCTTC. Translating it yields CASSLPEDRHSFF.